This T cell receptor (beta chain) was sequenced in a study of blood T cells in healthy people across ages. General observations from the study: Estimated diversity across one million T cells was deemed an underestimate. Researchers report that TCR beta diversity correlated strongly with naive T cell percentage. Fewer expanded clones and more diversity marked long-lived versus aged donors. Older individuals had lower TCR beta diversity per million T cells (the decline was roughly linear).

Together with a sample-barcoded 5' primer, a J-beta primer mix was included in a second PCR lasting about 6 to 11 cycles. One entry per CDR3 protein, called by TCRdb with MiXCR from the 5' RACE reads. The sample yields 600,000 to 800,000 distinct CDR3 sequences, 40% to 65% seen once. The table lists this clonotype with a count of one. Antigen: not known. The CDR3 has 15 amino acids. Germline CDR1 and CDR2: ENHRY and SYGVKD. V was cut by 7 bases and J by 5 bases, with 18 bases left in between. The origin of this receptor is a woman aged 80 or over in good health. The specimen was blood. This chain joins TRBV10-3 and TRBJ2-1; perhaps TRBD1 as D (7 bases). CDR3 region: CAINRQGSGDNEQFF. The CDR3 DNA reads as TGTGCCATCAACAGACAGGGCTCGGGGGACAATGAGCAGTTCTTC.